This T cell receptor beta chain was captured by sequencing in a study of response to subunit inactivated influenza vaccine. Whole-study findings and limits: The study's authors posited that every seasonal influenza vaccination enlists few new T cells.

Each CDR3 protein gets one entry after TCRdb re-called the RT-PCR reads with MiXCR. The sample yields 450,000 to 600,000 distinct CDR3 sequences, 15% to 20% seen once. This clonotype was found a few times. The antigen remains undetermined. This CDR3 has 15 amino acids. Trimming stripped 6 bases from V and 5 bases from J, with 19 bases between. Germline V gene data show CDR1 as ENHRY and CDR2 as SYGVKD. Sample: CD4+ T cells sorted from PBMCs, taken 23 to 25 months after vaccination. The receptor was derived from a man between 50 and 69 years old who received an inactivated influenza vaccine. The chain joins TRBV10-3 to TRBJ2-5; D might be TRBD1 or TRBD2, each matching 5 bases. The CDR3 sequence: CAIREGPRREETQYF. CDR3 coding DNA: TGTGCCATCAGAGAGGGACCTAGAAGGGAGGAGACCCAGTACTTC.